This passage covers 26 T cell receptor beta chains from one sample sequenced in a study of blood T cell repertoires in COVID-19. Data came from immunoSEQ multiplex PCR; TCRdb stores just in-frame clones and leaves some out. The data show approximately 90,000 clones, nearly 90% seen once. The sample taken for sequencing was peripheral blood. All receptors come from a man between 45 and 60 years old with acute or convalescent COVID-19.

CDR3 protein: CSVVRPGGGSGEAFF. The CDR3 nucleotides are TGCAGCGTTGTTAGACCAGGGGGCGGATCGGGTGAAGCTTTCTTT. V usage is TRBV29-1 and J usage is TRBJ1-1, with 8 bases that match TRBD1. The J segment lost 7 bases and the V segment lost 4 bases, leaving 14 bases of the junction unmatched. The CDR3 covers 15 residues. Per germline, CDR1 SQVTM and CDR2 ANQGSEA.

This chain connects TRBV4-1 to TRBJ2-1, with D possibly TRBD2 on 5 matching bases. Germline loops: CDR1 MGHRA, CDR2 YSYEKL. With 0 bases removed from V and 4 bases from J, the gap between germline ends came to 16 bases. CDR3 length: 17 residues. CDR3 DNA: TGCGCCAGCAGCCAAGAACGATCGGACTCCTTATACAATGAGCAGTTCTTC. It encodes CASSQERSDSLYNEQFF.

CDR3 in DNA: TGTGCCAGCAGCCAAGCTGGCCGACAAGGTGAAGCTTTCTTT. This translates into CASSQAGRQGEAFF. The chain joins TRBV3-1 (or the pseudogene TRBV3-2) to TRBJ1-1; D unresolved. Germline V CDR1 and CDR2: LGHDT, YNNKEL (reference sequence). The CDR3 is 14 amino acids. The V end was cut by 1 base, the J end by 7 bases, with 13 bases between.

The chain carries TRBV6-1 and TRBJ1-5; D remains unclear. CDR3 length: 11 residues. Germline values: CDR1 MNHNS, CDR2 SASEGT. V was cut by 3 bases and J by 9 bases, with 6 bases left in between. The CDR3 DNA is TGTGCCAGCAGTGATTCGCGGCCCCAGCATTTT. Its translation is CASSDSRPQHF.

The V gene is TRBV7-2, the J gene TRBJ1-1; D is possibly TRBD1 (5 bases). Per germline, CDR1 SGHTA and CDR2 FQGNSA. Trimming shortened V by 0 bases and J by 7 bases, and 18 bases separated the two germline ends. The CDR3 contains 16 residues. The CDR3 reads CASSLAGPGRGDEAFF. Written as DNA, the CDR3 is TGTGCCAGCAGCTTAGCGGGTCCGGGGCGGGGTGATGAAGCTTTCTTT.

This clone was found a few times. This rearrangement joins TRBV4-2 to TRBJ2-4; 13 bases are a match to TRBD2. The V and J ends lost 1 base and 2 bases, in that order; junction bases with no gene match: 8. The CDR3 is made up of 19 amino acids. Per germline, CDR1 LGHNA and CDR2 YNFKEQ. CDR3 amino acids: CASSQGGLAGVLTKNIQYF. For the CDR3, the DNA is TGTGCCAGCAGCCAAGGCGGACTAGCGGGGGTTCTTACCAAAAACATTCAGTACTTC.

This clone was seen more than once but under ten times. The rearrangement uses TRBV19 and TRBJ2-7; D unclear. Germline V gene sequence: CDR1 LNHDA, CDR2 SQIVND (reference sequence). The CDR3 has 13 amino acids. Trimming removed 4 bases at V and 6 bases at J, with 13 bases between. The CDR3 DNA sequence: TGTGCCAGTAGTAACCAAGTACGCGGCGAGCAGTACTTC. Translation: CASSNQVRGEQYF.

The chain joins TRBV19 to TRBJ2-3; 7 nucleotides match TRBD1. Germline V gives CDR1 LNHDA, CDR2 SQIVND (reference sequence). The trim removed 7 bases at V and 1 base at J, leaving 8 bases unmatched. The CDR3 is 15 residues long. CDR3 coding DNA: TGTGCCAGTAAGACACAGGGGTGGGGCACAGATACGCAGTATTTT. It yields the protein CASKTQGWGTDTQYF.

The genes are TRBV27 and TRBJ1-2; the D gene is possibly TRBD1 (6 bases). Trimming removed 3 bases at V and 3 bases at J, with 17 bases between. The CDR3 consists of 16 residues. Germline assignment: CDR1 MNHEY and CDR2 SMNVEV (reference sequence). The CDR3, as DNA: TGTGCCAGCAGTTTCGCCAGGGGTCAGGGAGACTATGGCTACACCTTC. Translating it yields CASSFARGQGDYGYTF.

The chain has TRBV3-1 (or the pseudogene TRBV3-2) and TRBJ2-5; D is undetermined. The CDR3 length is 12 residues. Trimming removed 0 bases from V and 5 bases from J, with 4 bases in between. The V gene's germline CDR1 is LGHDT and CDR2 YNNKEL (reference sequence). The CDR3 loop reads CASSQDGETQYF. DNA for the CDR3: TGTGCCAGCAGCCAAGACGGGGAGACCCAGTACTTC.

A single count supports this clone. The chain uses TRBV21-1 and TRBJ2-5; TRBD2 is the table's D call and was not checked against the DNA. TRBV21-1 constitutes a pseudogene. The CDR3 runs 16 residues. Here the CDR3 DNA reads TGTGCCAGCAGCAAAGTCACTAGCGGGGTCCAAGAGACCCAGTACTTC. Its protein is CASSKVTSGVQETQYF.

Comment on this clone: Other DNA sequences of this sample code for an identical CDR3. The chain uses TRBV29-1 and TRBJ1-2; 7 nucleotides match TRBD1. The ends lost 6 bases at V and 8 bases at J; junction bases unmatched: 6. The CDR3 runs 11 residues. Looked up from germline, CDR1 is SQVTM and CDR2 is ANQGSEA. The CDR3 loop is CSVGTGVGYTF. The CDR3 DNA follows: TGCAGCGTCGGCACAGGGGTAGGCTACACCTTC.

V is TRBV3-1 (or the pseudogene TRBV3-2) and J is TRBJ2-5; 9 bases are a match to TRBD1. V trimming: 4 bases; J trimming: 6 bases; junction bases outside the gene matches: 3. Germline V lookup: CDR1 LGHDT, CDR2 YNNKEL (reference sequence). CDR3 length equals 13 residues. For the CDR3, the DNA is TGTGCCAGCAGCCCGGGACAGGGAAAGACCCAGTACTTC. Translated, it gives CASSPGQGKTQYF.

The count of this clone is one. V and J are TRBV27 and TRBJ1-3, with 9 bases matching TRBD1. The junction had 5 bases not matched to a gene; V was cut back by 8 bases and J by 0 bases. The germline gives CDR1 MNHEY, CDR2 SMNVEV (reference sequence). This CDR3 spans 15 amino acids. CDR3 in amino acids: CASRGQGISGNTIYF. In nucleotides, the CDR3 is TGTGCCAGCCGGGGACAGGGAATCTCTGGAAACACCATATATTTT.

The CDR3 is CASSIGSGGDTDTQYF. In nucleotides, the CDR3 is TGTGCCAGCAGCATCGGTAGCGGGGGAGACACAGATACGCAGTATTTT. This chain connects TRBV9 to TRBJ2-3, with 9 bases lining up with TRBD2. Germline V lookup: CDR1 SGDLS, CDR2 YYNGEE. The CDR3 spans 16 residues. The ends lost 4 bases at V and 2 bases at J; junction bases unmatched: 8.

The chain recombines TRBV6-5 with TRBJ1-4; D remains unclear. CDR1 and CDR2 from the germline V gene are MNHEY and SVGAGI. CDR3 length equals 14 residues. With 7 bases removed from V and 5 bases from J, the gap between germline ends came to 14 bases. The CDR3: CASTPGTENEKLFF. As DNA, the CDR3 is TGTGCCAGCACCCCCGGTACGGAGAATGAAAAACTGTTTTTT.

The J gene is TRBJ1-4, the V gene TRBV3-1 (or the pseudogene TRBV3-2), with TRBD1 matching 9 bases. V shed 5 bases and J 8 bases; nucleotides not matched to a gene: 6. The CDR3 sequence is 14 residues long. The germline V gene has CDR1 LGHDT and CDR2 YNNKEL (reference sequence). CDR3 nucleotides: TGTGCCAGCAGCAAGGGACAGGGTCGCGAAAAACTGTTTTTT. Protein sequence: CASSKGQGREKLFF.

This chain links TRBV12-3 or TRBV12-4 with TRBJ1-5; D is uncertain. V shed 6 bases and J shed 3 bases, with 9 bases lying between them. The CDR3 has 13 residues. CDR3 region: CASRYSNNQPQHF. The CDR3 DNA follows: TGTGCCAGCAGGTACAGTAACAATCAGCCCCAGCATTTT.

The rearrangement links TRBV19 to TRBJ1-2; 8 bases align to TRBD1. Germline lookup yields CDR1 LNHDA and CDR2 SQIVND (reference sequence). The CDR3 consists of 12 residues. J was trimmed by 9 bases and V by 5 bases; bases with no gene match: 5. The CDR3 DNA reads TGTGCCAGTAGTGTAAGACAGGGGAGCTACACCTTC. Its translation: CASSVRQGSYTF.

The chain couples TRBV30 to TRBJ2-1, with 7 nucleotides matching TRBD2. CDR1 and CDR2 from the germline V gene are GTSNPN and SVGIG (reference sequence). Trimming took 7 bases from V and 4 from J; bases not matched to a gene: 4. This CDR3 has 12 amino acids. The CDR3 is CASWGLYNEQFF. Written as DNA, the CDR3 is TGTGCCTCCTGGGGACTATACAATGAGCAGTTCTTC.

Of note for this clone: The junction differs from germline at one of its ends, possibly a read error. This chain joins TRBV5-1 and TRBJ2-3; tentatively, D is TRBD1 (5 bases). In germline, CDR1 is SGHRS, CDR2 YFSETQ. The CDR3 has 14 residues. Here the CDR3 reads CASTVQVSTGTQYF. CDR3 in DNA: TGCGCCAGCACGGTACAGGTCAGCACAGGTACGCAGTATTTT.

The chain joins TRBV6-5 to TRBJ1-3; D not certain. The germline gives CDR1 MNHEY, CDR2 SVGAGI. The CDR3 has 13 residues. V was clipped by 7 bases and J by 0 bases, with 7 bases between them. The CDR3 coding sequence is TGTGCCAGCAACAGCCTCTCTGGAAACACCATATATTTT. Amino acid sequence: CASNSLSGNTIYF.

This chain uses TRBV30 with TRBJ1-6; 9 nucleotides agree with TRBD1. The junction had 6 bases not matched to a gene; V was cut back by 2 bases and J by 10 bases. This CDR3 is built from 14 residues. The germline V gene has CDR1 GTSNPN and CDR2 SVGIG (reference sequence). The CDR3 nucleotides are TGTGCCTGGAGTCGACAGGGGGGACGATCACCCCTCCACTTT. Translation: CAWSRQGGRSPLHF.

J is TRBJ2-7 and V is TRBV3-1 (or the pseudogene TRBV3-2); D unresolved. V dropped 1 base and J dropped 3 bases, with 13 bases sitting between them. Germline CDR1 reads LGHDT; CDR2 reads YNNKEL (reference sequence). The CDR3 has 15 residues. CDR3 sequence (DNA): TGTGCCAGCAGCCAAGGATTAGATATCGTCTACGAGCAGTACTTC. It codes for CASSQGLDIVYEQYF.

The chain is built from TRBV27 and TRBJ2-1, with TRBD1 matching over 11 bases. This CDR3 is built from 14 residues. Germline V lookup: CDR1 MNHEY, CDR2 SMNVEV (reference sequence). Trimming cost V 5 bases and J 9 bases; bases outside gene matches: 6. The CDR3 protein is CASSSRDRGTEQFF. CDR3 DNA: TGTGCCAGCAGTAGCCGGGACAGGGGGACTGAGCAGTTCTTC.

The V gene is TRBV5-4, the J gene TRBJ2-3, with D possibly being TRBD2 (6 bases). This CDR3 has 17 residues. CDR1 SGHNT and CDR2 YYREEE come from the germline V gene (reference sequence). Deletions cut 5 bases from V and 2 bases from J, with 21 bases between. The CDR3: CASSRPGGVGDTDTQYF. In DNA form, the CDR3 reads TGTGCCAGCAGTCGTCCCGGGGGTGTCGGAGACACAGATACGCAGTATTTT.